This T cell receptor beta chain was documented in a study of blood T cell repertoires in COVID-19. On the study more broadly: The United States, Italy and Spain were the sources of the acute and convalescent COVID-19 samples. Sources were T cells, B-cell-depleted T cells, or PBMCs; the material itself was cDNA or gDNA.

Authors' analysis steps: Researchers report that nucleated cell counts were estimated from reference gene primer amplification. Assay used: immunoSEQ multiplex PCR; TCRdb lists only in-frame clones, some missing. The DNA was the basis for D and trimming; V, J and clone size are from that table. The table shows over 200,000 clones, with approximately 89% occurring only once. Germline CDR1 reads LGHDT; CDR2 reads YNNKEL (reference sequence). The CDR3 contains 13 residues. Trimming removed 4 bases at V and 5 bases at J, with 11 bases between. The sequenced sample was PBMCs or T cells enriched from blood (not recorded which). This TCR derives from a woman in her twenties or thirties who had been exposed to COVID-19. The chain links TRBV3-1 (or the pseudogene TRBV3-2) to TRBJ1-2; D remains unclear. In nucleotides, the CDR3 is TGTGCCAGCAGCCGAGCCCTCCTTTATGGCTACACCTTC. This translates into CASSRALLYGYTF.